This T cell receptor (beta chain) was profiled in a study of blood T cell repertoires in COVID-19 (TCRdb year 2020). For the wider study: Samples covering the acute and convalescent phases of COVID-19 were provided by collaborators in the United States, Italy and Spain. The prospective study material was composed of cDNA or gDNA derived from T cells, B-cell-depleted T cells, or PBMCs. Subjects who had been exposed to COVID-19, were actively infected with it, or had recovered from it provided the deeply sampled blood TCRbeta repertoires that made up the dataset. The repertoires were released in a freely available public database intended as a resource for research on the immune response to SARS-CoV-2. Samples were obtained from the ongoing ImmuneRACE study (first 160 participants) and from roughly 1,300 subjects provided by 6 global collaborators. A de-identified subject ID, COVID-19 status, age in years and sex were almost always included in the sample metadata. HLA class I and class II types, where available, came from metadata supplied by the sample provider rather than from assay-based typing.

Results the study describes overall, beyond this receptor: How much clinical and demographic metadata was included differed by source and by participant, and the metadata was provided uncurated.

A second Seattle source provided samples from volunteer blood donors who had recovered from COVID-19. Each collaborating institution followed its own protocols to collect whole blood in K2EDTA tubes. For TCRbeta analysis, collaborators shipped samples as frozen whole blood, isolated PBMCs, or DNA extracted from either of those sample types. As regards this clone: The antigen this receptor binds is unknown. Qualities for individual bases were not recorded, and no much larger clone is one base off.

TCRbeta CDR3 regions were amplified from genomic DNA by means of the immunoSEQ Assay, a bias-controlled multiplex PCR. Under the source paper's analysis protocol: The number of nucleated cells in each sample was estimated by amplification of reference gene primers within the assay. To quantify the absolute abundance of each unique TCRbeta CDR3 rearrangement, sequence reads were collapsed and filtered. Productive Simpson clonality was computed per sample as the square root of Simpson's diversity index over productive rearrangements. The immuneACCESS repertoire file appears here via TCRdb, limited to in-frame rearrangements. These files lack a portion of the clones; in checked studies, under half of the deficit traces to unresolved V genes, and the cause of the others is not known. V, J and clone size are those of that table, while D and trimming were read from the DNA. For this sample the table gives approximately 250,000 clones, of which roughly 85% were detected only once. The top ten hold about 2% of the sample.

Including cysteine and phenylalanine, the CDR3 has 15 amino acids. The retained sequence is limited to the CDR3, 45 bases, with the frame set at the first base. V lost 4 bases and J lost 5 bases, and the count of bases not matched to a germline gene is 8. From the germline V gene (reference sequence), CDR1 is SGHKS and CDR2 is YYEKEE. The TCR originated in a young man who had recovered from COVID-19. Sequenced material: peripheral blood. The sequence is built from TRBV5-5 and TRBJ1-5; 8 bases in the junction line up with TRBD1. CDR3 region: CASSLAAGGYQPQHF. DNA sequence: TGTGCCAGCAGCCTGGCGGCAGGGGGCTATCAGCCCCAGCATTTT.